The 10 T cell receptor beta chains listed next were all sequenced from one sample in a study of CD4 T cells in relation to SARS-CoV-2 and coronaviruses. Assay: immunoSEQ multiplex PCR; the TCRdb copy retains only in-frame clones and omits some. The repertoire holds about 40,000 clones, with around 83% as singletons. The antigens these receptors bind are not known. Sequenced input: naive CD4+ T cells from PBMCs, cultured in vitro. The subset denotes: naive CD4+ T cells isolated by negative enrichment. The receptor source for this set is an adult with COVID-19.

DNA of the CDR3: TGTGCCAGCAGCTTAGTCGCAGGGGCGGGCGGGGAGCTGTTTTTT. Its protein is CASSLVAGAGGELFF. The rearrangement joins TRBV7-8 to TRBJ2-2, with D possibly matching TRBD1 (6 bases). Germline V gene sequence: CDR1 SGHVS, CDR2 FQNEAQ. The length of the CDR3 is 15 residues. V was clipped by 1 base and J by 7 bases, with 13 bases between them.

This clone was seen just once. The rearrangement uses TRBV19 and TRBJ1-5; TRBD1 matches at 8 bases. V shed 5 bases and J 1 base; nucleotides not matched to a gene: 1. Germline V gives CDR1 LNHDA, CDR2 SQIVND (reference sequence). The CDR3 is made up of 14 amino acids. The CDR3, as DNA: TGTGCCAGTAGTTGGACAGGGAGCAATCAGCCCCAGCATTTT. This encodes CASSWTGSNQPQHF.

This chain links TRBV18 with TRBJ2-1, with D perhaps TRBD2 (7 bases). CDR1 and CDR2 from the germline V gene are KGHSH and LQKENI. The CDR3 totals 16 residues. The germline V and J ends were trimmed by 2 bases and 0 bases, with 11 bases remaining between them. In nucleotides, the CDR3 is TGTGCCAGCTCACCAGGGGGGGCCCCCTCCTACAATGAGCAGTTCTTC. It is translated as CASSPGGAPSYNEQFF.

This rearrangement joins TRBV27 to TRBJ2-1; no firm D call. There are 11 residues in the CDR3. Looked up from germline, CDR1 is MNHEY and CDR2 is SMNVEV (reference sequence). Trimming removed 10 bases from V and 16 bases from J, with 20 bases in between. In DNA form, the CDR3 reads TGTGCCACCTTGCTCGGGCTAGTTTATTTCTTC. It yields the protein CATLLGLVYFF.

V gene TRBV12-2 combines with J gene TRBJ2-5; the tabulated D call, TRBD2, remains unverified against the DNA. TRBV12-2 is a recognized pseudogene. The CDR3 length is 14 residues. CDR3 sequence (DNA): TGTGCAAGTCGCTTGGGGGGAGGGGCTGAGACCCAGTACTTC. Protein product: CASRLGGGAETQYF.

This chain links TRBV11-2 with TRBJ2-6, with D perhaps assigned TRBD1 or TRBD2 (6 bases each). Looked up from germline, CDR1 is SGHAT and CDR2 is FQNNGV. The length of the CDR3 is 17 residues. V lost 8 bases and J 4 bases, leaving 21 bases between the germline ends. As DNA, the CDR3 is TGTGCCAGCCGGGAGTGGGGGGCCCTCCCCGGGGCCAACGTCCTGACTTTC. This translates into CASREWGALPGANVLTF.

J is TRBJ2-5 and V is TRBV5-1; 10 bases agree with TRBD1. This CDR3 is 22 amino acids long. Germline V lookup: CDR1 SGHRS, CDR2 YFSETQ. Unmatched junction bases numbered 27, after V lost 4 bases and J lost 3 bases. CDR3 DNA sequence: TGCGCCAGCAGCCGAGAGTGGAGGGACAGGGGTTATCGAGGTCATTTAAAAGAGACCCAGTACTTC. Protein: CASSREWRDRGYRGHLKETQYF.

This rearrangement joins TRBV2 to TRBJ1-5; 7 bases map to TRBD1. CDR1 and CDR2 from the germline V gene are SNHLY and FYNNEI. Unmatched junction bases numbered 6, after V lost 6 bases and J lost 1 base. This CDR3 region has 15 residues. The CDR3 here is CASSLTGASNQPQHF. The CDR3 region has the DNA TGTGCCAGCAGCCTAACAGGGGCGAGCAATCAGCCCCAGCATTTT.

The chain has TRBV10-1 and TRBJ1-5; no clear D gene. V dropped 0 bases and J dropped 7 bases, with 10 bases sitting between them. Germline lookup yields CDR1 WNHNN and CDR2 SYGVQD (reference sequence). This CDR3 has 14 amino acids. The CDR3: CASSESRGGQPQHF. The CDR3 nucleotides read TGCGCCAGCAGTGAGTCCCGCGGCGGGCAGCCCCAGCATTTT.

DNA for the CDR3: TGTGCCAGCAGTTCTCGGAGGAGGGATGAGCAGTTCTTC. The encoded protein is CASSSRRRDEQFF. The chain links TRBV12-3 or TRBV12-4 to TRBJ2-1, with D perhaps matching TRBD2 (6 bases). Trimming shortened V by 4 bases and J by 8 bases, and 12 bases separated the two germline ends. This CDR3 contains 13 residues.